This TCR beta chain was recovered during a study of cytomegalovirus exposure and HLA in healthy donors. As for the study in general: In a later analysis, it was reported that the approximately 120 validation repertoires had been produced on the same platform as the roughly 700 repertoires belonging to the first cohort. Findings of the study overall: The study designated over 150 TCR beta chains cytomegalovirus-associated. Usually a TCR sequence was rare, but some public TCRs were found in many donors. A subsequent analysis found that TCR clusters from the first cohort also tended to co-occur in the approximately 130 validation repertoires, with about 93% of cluster scores above 0.

Details on this clone: Its antigen is unidentified.

Clones were read by immunoSEQ multiplex PCR, and TCRdb kept only the in-frame ones, dropping some. Among 150,000 to 200,000 clones, roughly 81% were seen once, and the ten largest hold 1% to 1.5%. The CDR3 extends over 16 amino acids. The germline V gene encodes CDR1 LGHNT and CDR2 FRNRAP. After removal of 5 bases from V and 4 bases from J, the junction contained 11 bases not matched to a gene. The chain employs TRBV12-5 and TRBJ2-5, with TRBD1 identical over 9 bases. The sequenced sample was PBMCs. This clonotype was sampled from a woman aged 30 to 39 in good health and CMV-seronegative. Here the CDR3 reads CASGIALGQGGETQYF. The CDR3 nucleotides are TGTGCTAGTGGTATAGCATTGGGACAGGGAGGAGAGACCCAGTACTTC.